The sequence of this TCR beta chain was determined in a study of identical twins. Study-wide points: Not following the same donors, the study drew its conclusions from cross-sectional statistical analysis. Out-of-frame TCR alpha sharing observed in monozygotic twins exceeded model estimates.

This clonotype was counted a few times. Its antigen is unknown. Germline CDR1 is SGHTS and CDR2 is YDEGEE. This CDR3 region has 17 residues. Between the trimmed V and J ends, which lost 0 bases and 6 bases, there was a span of 19 bases. cDNA carried unique molecular identifiers, and a universal primer site was added by template switching. A single record per CDR3 protein comes from TCRdb applying MiXCR to the 5' RACE reads. The table includes 200,000 to 250,000 distinct CDR3 sequences, 7.5% detected once. These data are also associated with another study on yellow fever vaccine responses in identical twins.

The sequence was obtained from a woman between 18 and 29 years old in good health. Sample: memory (CD45RO+) T cells sorted from blood. V is TRBV5-8 and J is TRBJ1-5, with a weak D call TRBD1 (6 bases). The DNA for the CDR3 is TGTGCCAGCAGCTTGGCCCGGGGGGGGCGAGTCTCTCAGCCCCAGCATTTT. Translating it yields CASSLARGGRVSQPQHF.